This T cell receptor beta chain originates from a study of shared clonotypes between healthy human individuals. Repertoires were generated with immunoSEQ multiplex PCR, while TCRdb's copy carries only in-frame clones and drops some. The sample lists around 2.1 million clones, 95% occurring once. The CDR3 loop spans 14 amino acids. Germline CDR1 reads MNHEY; CDR2 reads SVGAGI. The J segment lost 5 bases and the V segment lost 6 bases, leaving 6 bases of the junction unmatched. This clone has just one count. This chain links TRBV6-5 with TRBJ1-5, with 8 bases fitting TRBD1. The TCR comes from a man younger than 35 in good health. The sequenced sample consisted of naive CD4+ T cells sorted from blood. Subset described: CD45RA+ positively selected. CDR3 bases: TGTGCCAGCAGGTCCGACAGGGGAGATCAGCCCCAGCATTTT. Amino acid sequence: CASRSDRGDQPQHF.